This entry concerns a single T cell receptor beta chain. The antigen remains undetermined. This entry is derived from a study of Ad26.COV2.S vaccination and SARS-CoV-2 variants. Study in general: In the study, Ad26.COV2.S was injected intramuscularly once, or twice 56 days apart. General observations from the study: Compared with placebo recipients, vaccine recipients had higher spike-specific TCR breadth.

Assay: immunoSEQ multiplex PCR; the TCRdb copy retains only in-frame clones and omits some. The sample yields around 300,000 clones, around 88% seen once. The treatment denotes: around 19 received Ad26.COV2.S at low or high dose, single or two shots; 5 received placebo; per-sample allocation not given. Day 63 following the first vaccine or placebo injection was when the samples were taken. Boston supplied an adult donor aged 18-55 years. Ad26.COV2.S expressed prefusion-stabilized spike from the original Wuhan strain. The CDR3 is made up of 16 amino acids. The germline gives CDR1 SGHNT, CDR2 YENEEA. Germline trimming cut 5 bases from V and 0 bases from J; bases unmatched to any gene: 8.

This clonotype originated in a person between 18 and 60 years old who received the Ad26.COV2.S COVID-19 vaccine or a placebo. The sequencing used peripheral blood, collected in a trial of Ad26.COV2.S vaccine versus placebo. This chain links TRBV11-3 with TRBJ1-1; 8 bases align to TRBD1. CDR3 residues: CASSPNRQGLNTEAFF. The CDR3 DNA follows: TGTGCCAGCAGCCCAAACCGACAGGGGTTGAACACTGAAGCTTTCTTT.